A selection of T cell receptor beta chains follows, all from one sample in a study of Ad26.COV2.S vaccination and SARS-CoV-2 variants. Using immunoSEQ multiplex PCR, the repertoire was profiled, and TCRdb retains in-frame clones only, with some absent. The sample lists about 240,000 clones; 70% to 90% were seen once. Sequencing used peripheral blood, obtained in a trial of Ad26.COV2.S vaccine versus placebo. Receptors were obtained from a person aged 18 to 65 who received the Ad26.COV2.S COVID-19 vaccine or a placebo. CDR3s include the opening cysteine and the closing phenylalanine or tryptophan. The D gene is left open where the match is weak. Only some rows state a clone size, as once, few, many or a class for expanded clones.

>NA|TRBV9|TRBJ2-2|NA
TGTGCCAGCAGCGTAGCTACGCCAACCGGGGAGCTGTTTTTT
CASSVATPTGELFF
>NA|TRBV7-2|TRBJ1-2|NA
TGTGCCAGCAGCTTAGGACAGATCGTAGCTAACTATGGCTACACCTTC
CASSLGQIVANYGYTF
>NA|TRBV15|TRBJ2-3|TRBD1
TGTGCCACCAGCAGATATAGGACAGGCCGCACAGATACGCAGTATTTT
CATSRYRTGRTDTQYF
>NA|TRBV15|TRBJ2-1|TRBD2
TGTGCCACCAGCAGAGATCCTGGACTAGCGGCGAATGAGCAGTTCTTC
CATSRDPGLAANEQFF
>NA|TRBV5-1|TRBJ2-1|NA
TGCGCCAGCTCTTCAGGGGGGAGCTCCTACAATGAGCAGTTCTTC
CASSSGGSSYNEQFF
>NA|TRBV7-2|TRBJ2-5|NA
TGTGCCAGCAGCGCCTCTGAAGGGACCCAGTACTTC
CASSASEGTQYF
>NA|TRBV7-2|TRBJ1-5|TRBD1
TGTGCCAGCAGCTTGGACAGGGATCAGCCCCAGCATTTT
CASSLDRDQPQHF
>NA|TRBV7-9|TRBJ1-1|NA
TGTGCCAGCAGCCCCAGTGGCGGGAACACTGAAGCTTTCTTT
CASSPSGGNTEAFF
>few|TRBV18|TRBJ2-5|TRBD2
TGTGCCAGCTCACCACCGCTAGCGGGAGCCCAAGAGACCCAGTACTTC
CASSPPLAGAQETQYF
>NA|TRBV11-3|TRBJ2-2|NA
TGTGCCAGCAGCTTAGGTCTTGACAGGACCAACACCGGGGAGCTGTTTTTT
CASSLGLDRTNTGELFF
>NA|TRBV7-2|TRBJ2-3|TRBD2
TGTGCCAGCAGCCATCTAGCGGGGGGTACAGATACGCAGTATTTT
CASSHLAGGTDTQYF
>NA|TRBV4-3|TRBJ2-2|NA
TGCGCCAGCAGCCAAGAGGAGGCTAGTTGGACCGGGGAGCTGTTTTTT
CASSQEEASWTGELFF
>NA|TRBV14|TRBJ1-2|NA
TGTGCCAGCAGCCAAGATGCTACGTATGGCTACACCTTC
CASSQDATYGYTF
>NA|TRBV10-3|TRBJ2-7|NA
TGTGCCATCAGTGAGCAGGCCTACGAGCAGTACTTC
CAISEQAYEQYF
>NA|TRBV5-1|TRBJ1-4|NA
TGCGCCAGCAAACCTCCGGGGGGCACAACTAATGAAAAACTGTTTTTT
CASKPPGGTTNEKLFF
>NA|TRBV6-5|TRBJ1-4|TRBD1
TGTGCCAGCAGTTACCTAGGGGGCGACGATGAAAAACTGTTTTTT
CASSYLGGDDEKLFF
>NA|TRBV4-1|TRBJ1-2|NA
TGCGCCAGCAGCAACAGAGCCGGCAGCTACTATGGCTACACCTTC
CASSNRAGSYYGYTF
>NA|TRBV13|TRBJ2-7|TRBD1
TGTGCCAGCAGCCCCGGGACAGGGGGCTGGGCCGAGCAGTACTTC
CASSPGTGGWAEQYF
>NA|TRBV4-2|TRBJ1-4|NA
TGTGCCAGCAGCCAAGATGAAAAACTGTTTTTT
CASSQDEKLFF
>NA|TRBV18|TRBJ2-1|NA
TGTGCCAGCTCACCTTACGACAGCGAACAGTTCTTC
CASSPYDSEQFF
>NA|TRBV7-3|TRBJ2-1|NA
TGTGCCAGCAGCTTAAGGGCAGGGGAGGGACTTTACAATGAGCAGTTCTTC
CASSLRAGEGLYNEQFF
>NA|TRBV5-1|TRBJ2-7|NA
TGCGCCAGCAGCTTGGCCTTCGGCGGGACCTACGAGCAGTACTTC
CASSLAFGGTYEQYF
>NA|TRBV27|TRBJ1-4|TRBD1
TGTGCCAGCAGTTTTACAGGGGTTGGTGAAAAACTGTTTTTT
CASSFTGVGEKLFF
>once|TRBV9|TRBJ2-7|NA
TGTGCCAGCAGCGTGGACAGTACCTACGAGCAGTACTTC
CASSVDSTYEQYF
>NA|TRBV9|TRBJ1-3|NA
TGTGCCAGCAGCGTAACCGCCACAGGGGGAAACACCATATATTTT
CASSVTATGGNTIYF
>NA|TRBV6-2/TRBV6-3|TRBJ2-1|NA
TGTGCCAGCAGTCGGGGGACTCTCAATGAGCAGTTCTTC
CASSRGTLNEQFF
>NA|TRBV14|TRBJ1-2|NA
TGTGCCAGCAGCCAACCCGGGCAGTTCTATGGCTACACCTTC
CASSQPGQFYGYTF
>NA|TRBV19|TRBJ2-1|TRBD2
TGTGCCAGTAGTTCCCAGACTAGCGGGAGAGTCAATGAGCAGTTCTTC
CASSSQTSGRVNEQFF
>NA|TRBV6-1|TRBJ2-4|TRBD2
TGTGCCAGCAGTGGGCCGGGGGGGGTGGCCAAAAACATTCAGTACTTC
CASSGPGGVAKNIQYF
>NA|TRBV30|TRBJ2-7|TRBD1
TGTGCCGGGGACAGGGCCTCCTACGAGCAGTACTTC
CAGDRASYEQYF
>NA|TRBV9|TRBJ2-1|TRBD2
TGTGCCAGCAGCGTAGAACTAGCGGGAGTTGTTCGGCAGTTCTTC
CASSVELAGVVRQFF
>NA|TRBV6-5|TRBJ2-7|NA
TGTGCCAGCATATCTCGGGGCAGATCCTACGAGCAGTACTTC
CASISRGRSYEQYF
>NA|TRBV6-5|TRBJ1-2|NA
TGTGCCAGCAGTTCAGGGCCCCTTGGCTACACCTTC
CASSSGPLGYTF